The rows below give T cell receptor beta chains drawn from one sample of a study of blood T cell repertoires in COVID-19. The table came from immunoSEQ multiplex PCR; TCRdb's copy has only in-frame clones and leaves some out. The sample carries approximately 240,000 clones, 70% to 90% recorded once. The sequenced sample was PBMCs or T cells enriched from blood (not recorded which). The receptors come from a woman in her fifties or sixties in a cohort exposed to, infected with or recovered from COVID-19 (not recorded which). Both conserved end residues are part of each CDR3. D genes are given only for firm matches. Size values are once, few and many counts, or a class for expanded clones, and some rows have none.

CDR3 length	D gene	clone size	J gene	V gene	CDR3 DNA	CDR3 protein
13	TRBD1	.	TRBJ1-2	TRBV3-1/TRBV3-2	TGTGCCAGCAGCCCCTACAGGGGAGGTGGCTACACCTTC	CASSPYRGGGYTF
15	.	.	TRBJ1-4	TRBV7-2	TGTGCCAGCAGCCAGGCGAACAGGGCTAATGAAAAACTGTTTTTT	CASSQANRANEKLFF
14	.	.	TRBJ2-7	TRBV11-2	TGTGCCAGCCATGGAATAGCGGAGTCCTACGAGCAGTACTTC	CASHGIAESYEQYF
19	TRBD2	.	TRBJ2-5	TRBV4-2	TGTGCCAGCAGCAAAAGGGGGTCGGGACTAGCGGGGTACCAAGAGACCCAGTACTTC	CASSKRGSGLAGYQETQYF
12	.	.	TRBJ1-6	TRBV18	TGTGCCAGCTCACCGAATACACCACCCCTCCACTTT	CASSPNTPPLHF
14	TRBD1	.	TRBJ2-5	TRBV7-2	TGTGCCAGCAGCGAGACAGGGGGGAGGGAGACCCAGTACTTC	CASSETGGRETQYF
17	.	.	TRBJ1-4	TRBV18	TGTGCCAGCTCACCGCGGGGGCCGCAGGGGAGTAATGAAAAACTGTTTTTT	CASSPRGPQGSNEKLFF
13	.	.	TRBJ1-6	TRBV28	TGTGCCAGCAGTTTACTAGATAATTCACCCCTCCACTTT	CASSLLDNSPLHF
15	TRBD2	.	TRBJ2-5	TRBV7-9	TGTGCCAGCAGCTTAGGCGGGGGGGCCGCAGAGACCCAGTACTTC	CASSLGGGAAETQYF
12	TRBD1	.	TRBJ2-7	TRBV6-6	TGTGCCAGCAGCCAGGGGGCCTACGAGCAGTACTTC	CASSQGAYEQYF
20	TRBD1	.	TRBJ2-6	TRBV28	TGTGCCAGCACCGAACCTCCGGGACAGGGGGTTAAGAGTGGGGCCAACGTCCTGACTTTC	CASTEPPGQGVKSGANVLTF
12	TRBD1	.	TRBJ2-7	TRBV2	TGTGCCAGCAGTGGACAGGGGCTTGAGCAGTACTTC	CASSGQGLEQYF
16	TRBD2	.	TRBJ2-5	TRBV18	TGTGCCAGCTCACCACCCCTAGCGGGGGGGCTGGAGACCCAGTACTTC	CASSPPLAGGLETQYF
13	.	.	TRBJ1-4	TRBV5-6	TGTGCCAGCAGCCCGGGACTCCGGGAAAAACTGTTTTTT	CASSPGLREKLFF
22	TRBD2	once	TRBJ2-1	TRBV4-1	TGCGCCAGCAGCCAAGAAATCTCGGCCCTAGCGGGGGGCCTTAGCTCCTACAATGAGCAGTTCTTC	CASSQEISALAGGLSSYNEQFF
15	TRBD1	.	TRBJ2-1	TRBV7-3	TGTGCCAGCAGCTTAACGAGACAGGGGGCGAATGAGCAGTTCTTC	CASSLTRQGANEQFF
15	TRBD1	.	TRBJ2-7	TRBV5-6	TGTGCCGGAGGGGGTTGGAGGGACAGGGTATACGAGCAGTACTTC	CAGGGWRDRVYEQYF
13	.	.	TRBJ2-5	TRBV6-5	TGTGCCAGCAGGGCAGGGGATCGAGAGACCCAGTACTTC	CASRAGDRETQYF
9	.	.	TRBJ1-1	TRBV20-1	TGCAGTGCTAGCGGTGAAGCTTTCTTT	CSASGEAFF
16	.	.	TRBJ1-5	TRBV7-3	TGTGCCAGCAGCTTTTCCAGGGGATATAGCAATCAGCCCCAGCATTTT	CASSFSRGYSNQPQHF
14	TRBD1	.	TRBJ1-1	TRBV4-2	TGTGCCAGCAGCCAGGGGGACAGGGACACTGAAGCTTTCTTT	CASSQGDRDTEAFF
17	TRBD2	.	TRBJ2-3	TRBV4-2	TGTGCCAGCAGCCAAGATATGCCAGCGGGGGACACAGATACGCAGTATTTT	CASSQDMPAGDTDTQYF
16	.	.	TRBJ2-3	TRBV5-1	TGCGCCAGCAGCTTGGCGGGCAGGGGAACCACAGATACGCAGTATTTT	CASSLAGRGTTDTQYF
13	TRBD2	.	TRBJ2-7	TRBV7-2	TGTGCCAGCAGATCTCCGGGACTATACGAGCAGTACTTC	CASRSPGLYEQYF
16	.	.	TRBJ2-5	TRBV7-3	TGTGCCAGCAGCCCCAAGGGGGGGGAGCTAGAAGAGACCCAGTACTTC	CASSPKGGELEETQYF